This TCR beta chain is drawn from a study of blood T cell repertoires in COVID-19. Study background: The United States, Italy and Spain were the sources of the acute and convalescent COVID-19 samples. PBMCs, B-cell-depleted T cells, or T cells were the source of the cDNA or gDNA that made up the material.

The CDR3 is made up of 17 amino acids. Germline loops: CDR1 LNHNV, CDR2 YYDKDF (reference sequence). V shed 0 bases, J shed 6 bases, and the junction held 7 bases outside the gene matches. Patients in Seattle were enrolled during active infection, then followed longitudinally. In this sample, this clone turned up a few times. Original analysis: How many nucleated cells were present was estimated from reference gene primer amplification. Sequenced by immunoSEQ multiplex PCR; TCRdb stores in-frame clones only, minus some. The DNA gave D and trimming, while V, J and clone size come from that table. The sample lists 60,000 to 80,000 clones, more than 70% occurring once.

This chain joins TRBV15 and TRBJ2-1, with 11 bases that match TRBD2. The specimen sequenced was peripheral blood. The clonotype was recovered from a man aged 45-65 years with COVID-19, enrolled during active disease. The CDR3 nucleotides read TGTGCCACCAGCAGAGAACTAGCGGGAGCAGGTTTCAATGAGCAGTTCTTC. Translation: CATSRELAGAGFNEQFF.